What follows are 27 T cell receptor beta chains derived from one specimen sequenced in a study of cytomegalovirus exposure and HLA in healthy donors. Researchers ran the PCR with 60 Vbeta and 13 Jbeta primers. Only in-frame clones appear in the TCRdb table, and some are missing; sequencing was by immunoSEQ multiplex PCR. The table includes around 150,000 clones, 60% to 85% detected once. The material sequenced was PBMCs. The source is a female donor in good health and CMV-seropositive.

This chain connects TRBV6-1 to TRBJ1-1; TRBD1 aligns across 9 bases. Unmatched junction bases numbered 11, after V lost 5 bases and J lost 10 bases. The CDR3 totals 14 residues. The V gene's germline CDR1 is MNHNS and CDR2 SASEGT. DNA of the CDR3: TGTGCCAGCAGTCGACCGGGACAGGGAGTGGTAGCTTTCTTT. It encodes CASSRPGQGVVAFF.

This clone came up a few times. The identical CDR3 is also encoded by other nucleotide sequences in the sample. The chain is built from TRBV5-1 and TRBJ1-1; D call uncertain. Germline CDR1 SGHRS, CDR2 YFSETQ. The CDR3 spans 14 residues. V was clipped by 0 bases and J by 1 base, with 7 bases between them. The CDR3 loop is CASSLGTGNTEAFF. The CDR3 nucleotides are TGCGCCAGCAGCTTGGGTACGGGGAACACTGAAGCTTTCTTT.

In nucleotides, the CDR3 is TGTGCCAGCAGTTCCCAGCGGGGGGACTACAATGAGCAGTTCTTC. Residues: CASSSQRGDYNEQFF. The chain is built from TRBV28 and TRBJ2-1; 9 bases align to TRBD2. Germline values: CDR1 MDHEN, CDR2 SYDVKM. This CDR3 spans 15 amino acids. The trim removed 4 bases at V and 3 bases at J, leaving 4 bases unmatched.

The V call is TRBV4-1, the J call TRBJ2-5; no clear D gene. The V end lost 1 base, the J end lost 5 bases, and 14 bases lay between the germline ends. CDR3 size: 15 residues. Germline-derived CDR1 and CDR2 are MGHRA and YSYEKL. The CDR3 nucleotides are TGCGCCAGCAGCCAAGCGACGGCGGTGGTGGAGACCCAGTACTTC. Protein: CASSQATAVVETQYF.

The rearrangement joins TRBV5-4 to TRBJ1-2, with a possible D match to TRBD1 (5 bases). Trimming pared 4 bases from V and 5 bases from J, leaving 15 bases between. Germline CDR1 SGHNT, CDR2 YYREEE (reference sequence). This CDR3 comprises 14 residues. CDR3 coding DNA: TGTGCCAGCAGCCTAGGGGACTCGTCATATGGCTACACCTTC. This gives the protein CASSLGDSSYGYTF. The full variable domain, its missing parts supplied by reference TRBV5-4 and TRBJ1-2, is ETGVTQSPTHLIKTRGQQVTLRCSSQSGHNTVSWYQQALGQGPQFIFQYYREEENGRGNFPPRFSGLQFPNYSSELNVNALELDDSALYLCASSLGDSSYGYTFGSGTRLTVV.

V gene TRBV11-2 combines with J gene TRBJ2-3; D remains unclear. Germline V gene sequence: CDR1 SGHAT, CDR2 FQNNGV. Deletions cut 2 bases from V and 4 bases from J, with 7 bases between. The length of the CDR3 is 13 residues. Here the CDR3 DNA reads TGTGCCAGCAGCTTATCACTCTCAGATACGCAGTATTTT. It translates to CASSLSLSDTQYF.

The chain is built from TRBV7-9 and TRBJ2-7, with no clear D. The length of the CDR3 is 12 residues. Between the trimmed V and J ends, which lost 1 base and 4 bases, there was a span of 5 bases. CDR1 and CDR2 (germline): SEHNR, FQNEAQ (reference sequence). CDR3 nucleotide sequence: TGTGCCAGCAGCTTAGGCGAATACGAGCAGTACTTC. The encoded protein is CASSLGEYEQYF.

The chain has TRBV2 and TRBJ1-1; D not certain. Germline assignment: CDR1 SNHLY and CDR2 FYNNEI. Between the trimmed V and J ends, which lost 4 bases and 0 bases, there was a span of 6 bases. The CDR3 consists of 13 residues. CDR3 bases: TGTGCCAGCAGTGTGGAGGTGAACACTGAAGCTTTCTTT. Residues: CASSVEVNTEAFF.

This clone has more than one count but fewer than ten. This chain uses TRBV5-4 with TRBJ2-5; TRBD2 matches 8 bases. Per the germline V gene, CDR1 is SGHNT and CDR2 is YYREEE (reference sequence). The V gene end was trimmed by 5 bases and the J gene end by 3 bases; junction bases not matched to a gene: 3. The CDR3 consists of 13 residues. The CDR3 DNA sequence: TGTGCCAGCAGGCCGGGACTAGAAGAGACCCAGTACTTC. Its translation: CASRPGLEETQYF.

The chain has TRBV11-2 and TRBJ2-1; 12 bases agree with TRBD2. Germline V lookup: CDR1 SGHAT, CDR2 FQNNGV. V shed 4 bases and J 0 bases; nucleotides not matched to a gene: 7. This CDR3 region has 18 residues. The CDR3 DNA reads as TGTGCCAGCAGCTGGACTAGCGGGGCTCCGACCTCCTACAATGAGCAGTTCTTC. Translated: CASSWTSGAPTSYNEQFF.

CDR3 amino acids: CAISESGGGRLSGANVLTF. CDR3 DNA sequence: TGTGCCATCAGTGAGTCCGGGGGAGGGCGGCTCTCTGGGGCCAACGTCCTGACTTTC. The chain recombines TRBV10-3 with TRBJ2-6, with 7 nucleotides matching TRBD2. Per germline, CDR1 ENHRY and CDR2 SYGVKD. V was pared by 0 bases and J by 0 bases, with 8 bases of the junction left unmatched. The CDR3 has 19 amino acids.

The genes are TRBV5-1 and TRBJ2-5; D unclear. The CDR3 contains 14 residues. The V end was cut by 3 bases, the J end by 1 base, with 10 bases between. In germline, CDR1 is SGHRS, CDR2 YFSETQ. The CDR3: CASSSARIQETQYF. The DNA of the CDR3 is TGCGCCAGCAGCTCTGCGCGAATCCAAGAGACCCAGTACTTC.

With regard to this clone: Distinct nucleotide sequences in the sample also encode this CDR3. The chain employs TRBV7-6 and TRBJ2-5; 11 nucleotides align to TRBD2. The trim removed 1 base at V and 1 base at J, leaving 5 bases unmatched. The CDR3 loop spans 17 amino acids. From germline, CDR1 is SGHVS and CDR2 FNYEAQ. This chain's CDR3 is CASSLGLAGGGQETQYF. CDR3 coding DNA: TGTGCCAGCAGCTTAGGCCTAGCGGGAGGAGGCCAAGAGACCCAGTACTTC.

The V and J genes are TRBV21-1 and TRBJ2-3; the table names TRBD1, a call not compared with the DNA. TRBV21-1 has pseudogene status. The CDR3 runs 12 residues. The CDR3 nucleotides are TGTGCCAGCGTGGCCAGCACAGATACGCAGTATTTT. The encoded protein is CASVASTDTQYF.

V gene TRBV10-2 combines with J gene TRBJ2-5; maybe TRBD2 (7 bases). Germline CDR1 is WSHSY and CDR2 is SAAADI. This CDR3 has 16 amino acids. Trimming took off 2 bases at V and 4 bases at J, with 17 bases between the two ends. The CDR3 DNA reads as TGCGCCAGCAGTGAGGTATTGAGGGGGGGTCGAGAGACCCAGTACTTC. Protein product: CASSEVLRGGRETQYF.

The CDR3 region has the DNA TGTGCCAGCAGCTTGGCCGGCAGGTTCTACGAGCAGTACTTC. Its protein is CASSLAGRFYEQYF. The chain uses TRBV5-4 and TRBJ2-7; the D is unclear. Trimming pared 0 bases from V and 3 bases from J, leaving 10 bases between. Germline V lookup: CDR1 SGHNT, CDR2 YYREEE (reference sequence). The CDR3 runs to 14 residues. Complete variable domain (other parts from reference TRBV5-4 and TRBJ2-7): ETGVTQSPTHLIKTRGQQVTLRCSSQSGHNTVSWYQQALGQGPQFIFQYYREEENGRGNFPPRFSGLQFPNYSSELNVNALELDDSALYLCASSLAGRFYEQYFGPGTRLTVT.

The J gene is TRBJ1-1, the V gene TRBV10-1; D is ambiguous. V lost 6 bases and J 2 bases, leaving 10 bases between the germline ends. Germline values: CDR1 WNHNN, CDR2 SYGVQD (reference sequence). This CDR3 region has 13 residues. CDR3 nucleotide sequence: TGCGCCAGCAGACCCAACCTAAACACTGAAGCTTTCTTT. As protein: CASRPNLNTEAFF.

The chain is built from TRBV10-2 and TRBJ2-2; 9 positions match TRBD2. Germline values: CDR1 WSHSY, CDR2 SAAADI. CDR3 length equals 14 residues. V dropped 7 bases and J dropped 3; count of bases not matched to a gene: 3. CDR3 amino acids: CASKERGDTGELFF. CDR3 DNA sequence: TGCGCCAGCAAGGAGCGGGGGGACACCGGGGAGCTGTTTTTT.

The chain uses TRBV7-9 and TRBJ1-4; tentatively, D is TRBD1 (6 bases). The CDR3 runs 16 residues. The V end was cut by 2 bases, the J end by 7 bases, with 17 bases between. Germline V CDR1 and CDR2: SEHNR, FQNEAQ (reference sequence). CDR3 DNA: TGTGCCAGCAGCTTATTGTCAGGGGATGGTGGTGAAAAACTGTTTTTT. Protein sequence: CASSLLSGDGGEKLFF.

J is TRBJ2-2 and V is TRBV2; 7 bases match TRBD1. The CDR3 covers 14 residues. Germline CDR1 SNHLY, CDR2 FYNNEI. The trim removed 6 bases at V and 4 bases at J, leaving 5 bases unmatched. This CDR3 is CASRTGLFTGELFF. The CDR3 DNA follows: TGTGCCAGCAGGACAGGGTTGTTCACCGGGGAGCTGTTTTTT.

This chain links TRBV4-1 with TRBJ2-5; possible D gene TRBD2, 5 bases. With 0 bases removed from V and 1 base from J, the gap between germline ends came to 12 bases. This CDR3 has 16 residues. Germline CDR1 and CDR2: MGHRA and YSYEKL. CDR3 bases: TGCGCCAGCAGCCAAGAAGGTTTGGGGAGCCAAGAGACCCAGTACTTC. Protein: CASSQEGLGSQETQYF.

The gene calls are TRBV28 and TRBJ1-5, with TRBD1 matching 7 bases. Unmatched junction bases numbered 4, after V lost 6 bases and J lost 5 bases. The CDR3 contains 13 residues. Germline CDR1 reads MDHEN; CDR2 reads SYDVKM. This CDR3 is CASRTGSHQPQHF. The CDR3 region has the DNA TGTGCCAGCAGGACAGGGTCACATCAGCCCCAGCATTTT.

The chain is built from TRBV6-1 and TRBJ1-2; perhaps TRBD1 as D (6 bases). V gave up 3 bases and J gave up 4 bases, with 18 bases separating them. The CDR3 is 16 residues long. Germline lookup yields CDR1 MNHNS and CDR2 SASEGT. The CDR3 DNA is TGTGCCAGCAGTGACCCGAGAGGGGAAGGGGGCTATGGCTACACCTTC. Protein product: CASSDPRGEGGYGYTF.

This clone was observed once. This rearrangement joins TRBV28 to TRBJ2-3; maybe TRBD1 (5 bases). Trimming took off 7 bases at V and 5 bases at J, with 16 bases between the two ends. The CDR3 has 14 residues. Per germline, CDR1 MDHEN and CDR2 SYDVKM. CDR3 region: CASTQTPGKDTQYF. As DNA, the CDR3 is TGTGCCAGCACTCAAACCCCAGGGAAAGATACGCAGTATTTT.

The chain couples TRBV9 to TRBJ1-2; TRBD1 matches 7 bases. The J segment lost 4 bases and the V segment lost 3 bases, leaving 9 bases of the junction unmatched. This CDR3 contains 15 residues. CDR1 is SGDLS and CDR2 is YYNGEE in the germline V gene. CDR3 protein: CASSGRQGRLYGYTF. As DNA, the CDR3 is TGTGCCAGCAGCGGCAGACAGGGCAGACTCTATGGCTACACCTTC.

The chain links TRBV14 to TRBJ1-2, with D unresolved. Trimming stripped 2 bases from V and 3 bases from J, with 13 bases between. Germline V gene lookup returns CDR1 SGHDN and CDR2 FVKESK. The CDR3 extends over 15 amino acids. In DNA form, the CDR3 reads TGTGCCAGCAGCCAAATGACGACTGATGACTATGGCTACACCTTC. This encodes CASSQMTTDDYGYTF.

This chain connects TRBV6-4 to TRBJ2-2, with D hard to call. V lost 0 bases, J lost 0 bases, and 5 bases lay in between. This CDR3 has 15 residues. In germline, CDR1 is MRHNA, CDR2 SNTAGT. The CDR3, as DNA: TGTGCCAGCAGTGACTCGGGCACGAACACCGGGGAGCTGTTTTTT. Its translation is CASSDSGTNTGELFF.